Listed here is a single T cell receptor (beta chain). The entry originates in a study of blood T cell repertoires in COVID-19. Study-wide context: Specimens from acute and convalescent COVID-19 originated in the United States, Italy and Spain. T cells, B-cell-depleted T cells, or PBMCs provided the cDNA or gDNA that served as material.

Authors' methods: Estimation of nucleated cell counts relied on the amplification of reference gene primers. TCRdb's table, derived via immunoSEQ multiplex PCR, lists solely in-frame clones and lacks some. The V and J calls and clone size were taken over from that table, and D and trimming were inferred from the DNA. The data show 300,000 to 350,000 clones, roughly nine tenths seen once. The sequence came from a man aged 18 to 29 with active or convalescent COVID-19. Sequencing was done on a sample of peripheral blood.

The CDR3 coding sequence is TGTGCCAGCAGCTCGGGCGGACAGGGAAGCTACGAGCAGTACTTC. Amino acid sequence: CASSSGGQGSYEQYF. This chain joins TRBV7-9 and TRBJ2-7, with 8 bases lining up with TRBD1. This CDR3 is built from 15 residues. The germline V gene has CDR1 SEHNR and CDR2 FQNEAQ (reference sequence). V shed 4 bases and J 3 bases; nucleotides not matched to a gene: 8.